What follows are 19 T cell receptor beta chains derived from one specimen sequenced in a study of T-cell reconstitution after alpha-beta-depleted transplantation in children. Construction of the TCRbeta library involved unique molecular identifiers. TCRdb reprocessed the PCR reads via MiXCR and lists one record per CDR3 protein. The data show about 980,000 distinct CDR3 sequences, roughly 31% seen once. The sample consisted of PBMCs, mostly from graft donor cells, taken 360 days after TCRalphabeta/CD19-depleted stem cell transplant. These receptors all come from a boy under two years old who had a stem cell transplant for SCID, so the T cells may come from the graft donor.

This chain joins TRBV7-2 and TRBJ2-1, with 7 nucleotides matching TRBD2. The CDR3 loop spans 15 amino acids. Germline CDR1 and CDR2: SGHTA and FQGNSA. With V trimmed by 2 bases and J by 3 bases, 4 bases remained unmatched. The CDR3 spells CASSLYQRGYNEQFF. The CDR3 DNA sequence: TGTGCCAGCAGCTTATACCAGCGGGGCTACAATGAGCAGTTCTTC.

The chain has TRBV20-1 and TRBJ2-7; possibly TRBD1 for D (6 bases). This CDR3 contains 13 residues. From germline, CDR1 is DFQATT and CDR2 SNEGSKA (reference sequence). The V end lost 6 bases, the J end lost 0 bases, and 12 bases lay between the germline ends. As DNA, the CDR3 is TGCAGTGCCGGACGGGACACCTCCTACGAGCAGTACTTC. This translates into CSAGRDTSYEQYF.

This CDR3 is CASSHASEGVNTDTQYF. The CDR3 DNA is TGTGCCAGCAGCCACGCCTCGGAGGGGGTCAACACAGATACGCAGTATTTT. The rearrangement links TRBV7-9 to TRBJ2-3, with D tentatively TRBD1 or TRBD2 (6 bases each). V lost 5 bases and J lost 2, with 20 bases in between. The germline V gene has CDR1 SEHNR and CDR2 FQNEAQ (reference sequence). This CDR3 is built from 17 residues.

This clonotype has at least ten counts. The CDR3 spells CASSLRARGSTNEKLFF. CDR3 bases: TGTGCCAGCAGCTTACGAGCAAGGGGTTCAACTAATGAAAAACTGTTTTTT. The genes are TRBV7-6 and TRBJ1-4; possible D gene TRBD1, 5 bases. Per the germline V gene, CDR1 is SGHVS and CDR2 is FNYEAQ. Trimming removed 2 bases from V and 0 bases from J, with 13 bases in between. This CDR3 is built from 17 residues.

This clonotype turned up a few times. The chain links TRBV11-2 to TRBJ2-3; 12 positions match TRBD2. The J segment lost 6 bases and the V segment lost 2 bases, leaving 12 bases of the junction unmatched. This CDR3 has 18 residues. Germline loops: CDR1 SGHAT, CDR2 FQNNGV. The CDR3 DNA reads TGTGCCAGCAGCTTACTCCGGTGGCTAGCGGGGGGGGCGGATACGCAGTATTTT. Its translation: CASSLLRWLAGGADTQYF.

This clonotype was detected a few times. The chain has TRBV28 and TRBJ2-7; 7 bases are shared with TRBD1. V was pared by 4 bases and J by 1 base, with 4 bases of the junction left unmatched. The germline V gene encodes CDR1 MDHEN and CDR2 SYDVKM. This CDR3 is 14 amino acids long. CDR3 loop: CASSYGQASYEQYF. DNA for the CDR3: TGTGCCAGCAGTTATGGACAGGCATCCTACGAGCAGTACTTC.

This clonotype was counted a few times. The J gene is TRBJ2-3, the V gene TRBV7-3, with TRBD2 matching 7 bases. CDR3 length: 17 residues. V shed 1 base and J 6 bases; nucleotides not matched to a gene: 13. Germline-derived CDR1 and CDR2 are SGHTA and FQGTGA. CDR3 residues: CASSLKGTGGLSDTQYF. CDR3 DNA: TGTGCCAGCAGCTTAAAGGGAACGGGGGGTCTCTCGGATACGCAGTATTTT.

The chain employs TRBV28 and TRBJ1-1; D call uncertain. The CDR3 sequence is 15 residues long. Trimming took off 3 bases at V and 3 bases at J, with 14 bases between the two ends. The germline V gene has CDR1 MDHEN and CDR2 SYDVKM. CDR3 residues: CASSLGAVSDTEAFF. The CDR3 DNA reads TGTGCCAGCAGTTTGGGTGCGGTTTCGGACACTGAAGCTTTCTTT.

The chain recombines TRBV12-3 or TRBV12-4 with TRBJ2-3; D might be TRBD2 (6 bases). With 6 bases removed from V and 2 bases from J, the gap between germline ends came to 12 bases. The CDR3 spans 14 residues. The CDR3 spells CASRRDGVTDTQYF. For the CDR3, the DNA is TGTGCCAGCAGGCGGGACGGCGTCACAGATACGCAGTATTTT.

This clonotype was picked up many times. V is TRBV20-1 and J is TRBJ2-4; 10 bases line up with TRBD2. The CDR3 contains 13 residues. CDR1 is DFQATT, CDR2 SNEGSKA, per germline (reference sequence). V lost 7 bases, J lost 7 bases, and 7 bases stayed unmatched. CDR3 in amino acids: CSGISGGLNIQYF. CDR3 nucleotides: TGCAGTGGGATTAGCGGGGGGCTGAACATTCAGTACTTC.

This clonotype was counted a few times. This sequence joins TRBV12-3 or TRBV12-4 and TRBJ1-4, with D possibly being TRBD1 (5 bases). This CDR3 is 15 amino acids long. The V gene lost 6 bases and the J gene lost 5 bases, with 16 bases spanning the gap. CDR3 protein: CASSPWGRPNEKLFF. The CDR3 nucleotides read TGTGCCAGCAGCCCCTGGGGGAGACCGAATGAAAAACTGTTTTTT.

The CDR3 is CASHSGQGGGTQYF. The CDR3 bases are TGTGCCAGCCATTCGGGACAGGGTGGAGGTACGCAGTATTTT. The chain employs TRBV27 and TRBJ2-3, with 9 bases lining up with TRBD1. The V gene's germline CDR1 is MNHEY and CDR2 SMNVEV (reference sequence). This CDR3 comprises 14 residues. Trimming removed 8 bases from V and 8 bases from J; junction bases left unmatched: 11.

This clonotype was observed a few times. V gene TRBV7-9 combines with J gene TRBJ2-3; D is uncertain. The CDR3 is made up of 14 amino acids. With 1 base removed from V and 2 bases from J, the gap between germline ends came to 7 bases. Germline CDR1 SEHNR, CDR2 FQNEAQ (reference sequence). CDR3 sequence reads: CASSLEDPTDTQYF. The CDR3 nucleotides read TGTGCCAGCAGCTTAGAAGATCCCACAGATACGCAGTATTTT. The full variable domain, with the rest looked up from reference TRBV7-9 and TRBJ2-3, is DTGVSQNPRHKITKRGQNVTFRCDPISEHNRLYWYRQTLGQGPEFLTYFQNEAQLEKSRLLSDRFSAERPKGSFSTLEIQRTEQGDSAMYLCASSLEDPTDTQYFGPGTRLTVL.

There are a few counts of this clonotype. The chain recombines TRBV2 with TRBJ2-7; D remains unclear. The CDR3 is 13 amino acids. V was trimmed by 3 bases and J by 3 bases, leaving 9 bases between them. CDR1 is SNHLY, CDR2 FYNNEI, per germline. CDR3 nucleotides: TGTGCCAGCAGTGATAACTTTTACTACGAGCAGTACTTC. It encodes CASSDNFYYEQYF.

In this sample, this clonotype turned up a few times. This chain connects TRBV5-1 to TRBJ2-3, with 8 bases aligning to TRBD1. There are 17 residues in the CDR3. Germline values: CDR1 SGHRS, CDR2 YFSETQ. V was pared by 4 bases and J by 2 bases, with 12 bases of the junction left unmatched. The CDR3 bases are TGCGCCAGCAGCCTATCCGGGACAGGCAGGAACACAGATACGCAGTATTTT. Residues: CASSLSGTGRNTDTQYF.

This chain connects TRBV29-1 to TRBJ2-1, with D possibly being TRBD1 (5 bases). Trimming took 4 bases from V and 3 from J, leaving 10 bases between them. This CDR3 region has 13 residues. The germline gives CDR1 SQVTM, CDR2 ANQGSEA. The CDR3 protein is CSVVRTHYNEQFF. CDR3 sequence (DNA): TGCAGCGTTGTCAGGACACACTACAATGAGCAGTTCTTC.

This clonotype was observed a few times. CDR3 sequence (DNA): TGTGCCAGCAGCTTATGGGGCGGGGGCTCTGGGGCCAACGTCCTGACTTTC. Its translation: CASSLWGGGSGANVLTF. The genes are TRBV7-9 and TRBJ2-6; 7 bases are a match to TRBD2. The CDR3 consists of 17 residues. The V segment lost 2 bases and the J segment 0 bases; nucleotides outside the gene matches: 4. Germline values: CDR1 SEHNR, CDR2 FQNEAQ (reference sequence).

This clonotype showed up many times. J is TRBJ2-1 and V is TRBV12-3 or TRBV12-4, with D hard to call. V lost 0 bases, J lost 8 bases, and 2 bases lay in between. This CDR3 is built from 11 residues. DNA for the CDR3: TGTGCCAGCAGTTTAGCGGATGAGCAGTTCTTC. This translates into CASSLADEQFF.

In its sample, this clonotype was seen a few times. The chain joins TRBV21-1 to TRBJ1-5; whether TRBD1, the table's D call, matches the DNA was not checked. TRBV21-1 is reported as a pseudogene. The CDR3 contains 17 residues. CDR3 amino acids: CAIDEGQDSYSNQPQHF. In DNA, the CDR3 is TGTGCCATTGACGAGGGACAGGACTCCTATAGCAATCAGCCCCAGCATTTT.